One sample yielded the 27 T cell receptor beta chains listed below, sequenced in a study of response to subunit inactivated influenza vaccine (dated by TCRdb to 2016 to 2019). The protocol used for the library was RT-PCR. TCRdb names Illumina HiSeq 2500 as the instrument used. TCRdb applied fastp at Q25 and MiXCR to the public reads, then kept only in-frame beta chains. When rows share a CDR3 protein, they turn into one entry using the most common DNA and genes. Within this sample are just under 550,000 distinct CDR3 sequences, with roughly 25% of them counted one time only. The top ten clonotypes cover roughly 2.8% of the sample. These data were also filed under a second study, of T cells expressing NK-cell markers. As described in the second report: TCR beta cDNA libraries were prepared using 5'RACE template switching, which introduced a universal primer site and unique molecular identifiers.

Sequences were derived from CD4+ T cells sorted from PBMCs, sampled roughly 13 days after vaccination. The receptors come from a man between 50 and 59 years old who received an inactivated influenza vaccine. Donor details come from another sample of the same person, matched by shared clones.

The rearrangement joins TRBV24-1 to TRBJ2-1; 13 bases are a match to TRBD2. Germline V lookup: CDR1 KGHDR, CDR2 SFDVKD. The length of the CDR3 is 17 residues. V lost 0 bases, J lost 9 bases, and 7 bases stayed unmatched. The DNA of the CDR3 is TGTGCCACCAGTGATTTGCAACTAGCGGGGGGGCCGGGTGAGCAGTTCTTC. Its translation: CATSDLQLAGGPGEQFF.

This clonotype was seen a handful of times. Written as DNA, the CDR3 is TGTGCCAGCAGGGGCGGCAGCCGGGCAGATACGCAGTATTTT. Amino acids: CASRGGSRADTQYF. The chain uses TRBV2 and TRBJ2-3, with no clear D. This CDR3 comprises 14 residues. V lost 6 bases and J lost 4, with 14 bases in between. Germline V gene sequence: CDR1 SNHLY, CDR2 FYNNEI.

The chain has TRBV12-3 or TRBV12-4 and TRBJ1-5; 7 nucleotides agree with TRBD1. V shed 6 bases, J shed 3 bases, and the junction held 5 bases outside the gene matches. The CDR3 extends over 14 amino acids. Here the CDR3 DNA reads TGTGCCAGCAGGTTGACAGGGCTCAATCAGCCCCAGCATTTT. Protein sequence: CASRLTGLNQPQHF.

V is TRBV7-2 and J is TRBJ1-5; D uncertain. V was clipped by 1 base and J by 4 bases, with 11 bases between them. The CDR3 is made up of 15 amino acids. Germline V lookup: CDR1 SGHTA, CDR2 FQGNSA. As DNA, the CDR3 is TGTGCCAGCAGCTTAGAACAGCTGGGAAATCAGCCCCAGCATTTT. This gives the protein CASSLEQLGNQPQHF.

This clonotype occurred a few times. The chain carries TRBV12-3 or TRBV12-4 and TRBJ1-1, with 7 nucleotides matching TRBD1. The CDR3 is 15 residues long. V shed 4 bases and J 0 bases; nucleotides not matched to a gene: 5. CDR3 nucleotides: TGTGCCAGCAGTTCCGGACAGGTGCTGAACACTGAAGCTTTCTTT. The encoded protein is CASSSGQVLNTEAFF.

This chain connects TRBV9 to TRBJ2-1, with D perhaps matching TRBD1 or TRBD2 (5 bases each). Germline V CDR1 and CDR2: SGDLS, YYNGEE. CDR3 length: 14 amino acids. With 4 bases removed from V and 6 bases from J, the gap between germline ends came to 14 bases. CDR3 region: CASSLTGTLNEQFF. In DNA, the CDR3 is TGTGCCAGCAGCCTCACCGGGACCCTCAATGAGCAGTTCTTC.

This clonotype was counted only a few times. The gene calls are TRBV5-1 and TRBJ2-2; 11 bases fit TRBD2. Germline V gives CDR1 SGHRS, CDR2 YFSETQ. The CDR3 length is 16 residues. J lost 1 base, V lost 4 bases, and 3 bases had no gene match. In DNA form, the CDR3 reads TGCGCCAGCAGCCCGGGACTAGCGGTGAACACCGGGGAGCTGTTTTTT. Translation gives CASSPGLAVNTGELFF.

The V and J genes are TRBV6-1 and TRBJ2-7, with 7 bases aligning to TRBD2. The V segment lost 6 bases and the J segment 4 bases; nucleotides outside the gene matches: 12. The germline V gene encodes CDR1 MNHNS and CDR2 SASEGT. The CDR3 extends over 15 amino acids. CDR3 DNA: TGTGCCAGCAGAGGTAGCGGGCGCACCTCTTACGAGCAGTACTTC. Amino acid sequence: CASRGSGRTSYEQYF.

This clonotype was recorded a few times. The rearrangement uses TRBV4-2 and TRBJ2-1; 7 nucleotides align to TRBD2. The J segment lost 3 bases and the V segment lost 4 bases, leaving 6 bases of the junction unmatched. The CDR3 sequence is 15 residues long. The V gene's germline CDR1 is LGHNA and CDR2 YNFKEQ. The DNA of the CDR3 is TGTGCCAGCAGCCCGAGCCAGCGGGACTACAATGAGCAGTTCTTC. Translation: CASSPSQRDYNEQFF.

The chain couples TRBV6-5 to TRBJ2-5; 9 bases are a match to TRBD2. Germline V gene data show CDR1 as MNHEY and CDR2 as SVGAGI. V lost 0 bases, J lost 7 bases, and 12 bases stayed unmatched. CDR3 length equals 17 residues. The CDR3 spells CASSYSWRGGVSGTQYF. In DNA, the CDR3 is TGTGCCAGCAGTTACTCTTGGCGGGGGGGCGTATCTGGGACCCAGTACTTC.

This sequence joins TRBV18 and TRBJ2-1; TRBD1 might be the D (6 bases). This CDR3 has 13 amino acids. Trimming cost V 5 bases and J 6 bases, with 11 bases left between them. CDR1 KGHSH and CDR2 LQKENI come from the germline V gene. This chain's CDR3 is CASSDSRGNEQFF. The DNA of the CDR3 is TGTGCCAGCTCAGATTCCAGGGGCAATGAGCAGTTCTTC.

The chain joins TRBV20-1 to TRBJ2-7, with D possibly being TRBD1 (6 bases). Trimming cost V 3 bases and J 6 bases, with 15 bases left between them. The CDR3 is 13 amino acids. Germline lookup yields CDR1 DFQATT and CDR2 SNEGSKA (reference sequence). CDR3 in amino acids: CSASPGVLSEQYF. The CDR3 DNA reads TGCAGTGCTAGTCCAGGGGTTTTATCCGAGCAGTACTTC.

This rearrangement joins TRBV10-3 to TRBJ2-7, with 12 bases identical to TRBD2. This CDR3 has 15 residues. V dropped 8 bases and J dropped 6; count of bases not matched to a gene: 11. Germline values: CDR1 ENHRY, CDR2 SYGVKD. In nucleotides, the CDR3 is TGTGCCATCGGTTCGACTAGCGGGAGTCCCGGCGAGCAGTACTTC. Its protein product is CAIGSTSGSPGEQYF.

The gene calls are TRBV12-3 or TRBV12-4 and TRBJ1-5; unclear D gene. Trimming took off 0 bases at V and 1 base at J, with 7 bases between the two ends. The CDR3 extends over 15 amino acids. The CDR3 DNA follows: TGTGCCAGCAGTTTAGCGTACATGAGCAATCAGCCCCAGCATTTT. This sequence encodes CASSLAYMSNQPQHF.

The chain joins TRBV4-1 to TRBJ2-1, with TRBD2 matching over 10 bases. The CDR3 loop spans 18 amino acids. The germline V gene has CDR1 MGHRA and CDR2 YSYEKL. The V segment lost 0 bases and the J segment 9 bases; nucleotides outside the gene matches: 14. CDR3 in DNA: TGCGCCAGCAGCCAAGATGTAGGAGCGGGGGGGCCAAGGGGTGAGCAGTTCTTC. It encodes CASSQDVGAGGPRGEQFF.

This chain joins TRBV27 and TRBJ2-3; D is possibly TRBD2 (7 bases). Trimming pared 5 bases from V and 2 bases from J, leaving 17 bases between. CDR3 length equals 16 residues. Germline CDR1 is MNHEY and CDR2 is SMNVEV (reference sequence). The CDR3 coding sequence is TGTGCCAGCAGTCCGTTACGGGGGGCCACCACAGATACGCAGTATTTT. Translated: CASSPLRGATTDTQYF.

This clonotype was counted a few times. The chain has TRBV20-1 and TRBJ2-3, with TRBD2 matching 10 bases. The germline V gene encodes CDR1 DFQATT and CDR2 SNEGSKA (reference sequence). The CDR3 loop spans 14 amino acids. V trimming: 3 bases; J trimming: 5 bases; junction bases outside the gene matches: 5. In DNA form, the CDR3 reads TGCAGTGCTAGTAAGCGGGGGGGCCTAGATACGCAGTATTTT. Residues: CSASKRGGLDTQYF.

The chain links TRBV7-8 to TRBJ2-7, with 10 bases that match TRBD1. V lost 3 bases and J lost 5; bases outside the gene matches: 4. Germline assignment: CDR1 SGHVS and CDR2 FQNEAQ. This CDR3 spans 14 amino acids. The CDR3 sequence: CASSFRTGGDEQYF. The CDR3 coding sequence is TGTGCCAGCAGCTTCCGGACAGGGGGTGACGAGCAGTACTTC.

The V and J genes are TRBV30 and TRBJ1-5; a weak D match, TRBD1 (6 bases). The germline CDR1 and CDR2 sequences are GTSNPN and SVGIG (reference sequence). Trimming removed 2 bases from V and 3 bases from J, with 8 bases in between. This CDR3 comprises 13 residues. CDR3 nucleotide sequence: TGTGCCTGGAGTCGACAGGACAATCAGCCCCAGCATTTT. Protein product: CAWSRQDNQPQHF.

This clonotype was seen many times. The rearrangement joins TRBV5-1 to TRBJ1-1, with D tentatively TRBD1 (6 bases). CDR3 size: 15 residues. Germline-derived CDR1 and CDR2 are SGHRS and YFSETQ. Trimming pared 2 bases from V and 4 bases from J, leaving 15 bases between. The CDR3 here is CASSFQTGASTEAFF. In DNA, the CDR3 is TGCGCCAGCAGCTTCCAGACGGGGGCGAGCACTGAAGCTTTCTTT.

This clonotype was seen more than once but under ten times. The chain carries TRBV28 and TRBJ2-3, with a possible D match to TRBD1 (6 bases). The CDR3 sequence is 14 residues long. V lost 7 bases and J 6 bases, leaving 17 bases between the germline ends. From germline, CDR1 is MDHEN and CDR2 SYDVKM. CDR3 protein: CASTRGTGYDTQYF. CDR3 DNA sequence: TGTGCCAGCACTCGTGGAACAGGGTATGATACGCAGTATTTT.

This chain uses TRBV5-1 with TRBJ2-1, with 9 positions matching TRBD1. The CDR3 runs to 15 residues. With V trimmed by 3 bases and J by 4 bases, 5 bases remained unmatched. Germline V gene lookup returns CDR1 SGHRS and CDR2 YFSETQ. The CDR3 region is CASSSGQGPYNEQFF. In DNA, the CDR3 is TGCGCCAGCAGCTCGGGACAGGGCCCTTACAATGAGCAGTTCTTC. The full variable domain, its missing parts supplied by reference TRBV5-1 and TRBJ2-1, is KAGVTQTPRYLIKTRGQQVTLSCSPISGHRSVSWYQQTPGQGLQFLFEYFSETQRNKGNFPGRFSGRQFSNSRSEMNVSTLELGDSALYLCASSSGQGPYNEQFFGPGTRLTVL.

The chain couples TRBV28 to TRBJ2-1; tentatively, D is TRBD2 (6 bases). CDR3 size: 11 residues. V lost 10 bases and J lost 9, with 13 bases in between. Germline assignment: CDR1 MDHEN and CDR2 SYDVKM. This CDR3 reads CATSLAFEQFF. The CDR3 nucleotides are TGTGCCACCTCACTAGCCTTTGAGCAGTTCTTC.

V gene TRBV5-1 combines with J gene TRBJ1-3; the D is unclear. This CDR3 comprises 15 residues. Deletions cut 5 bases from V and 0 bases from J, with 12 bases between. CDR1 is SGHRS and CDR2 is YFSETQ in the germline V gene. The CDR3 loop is CASRIHPDSGNTIYF. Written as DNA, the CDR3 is TGCGCCAGCAGAATCCACCCCGACTCTGGAAACACCATATATTTT.

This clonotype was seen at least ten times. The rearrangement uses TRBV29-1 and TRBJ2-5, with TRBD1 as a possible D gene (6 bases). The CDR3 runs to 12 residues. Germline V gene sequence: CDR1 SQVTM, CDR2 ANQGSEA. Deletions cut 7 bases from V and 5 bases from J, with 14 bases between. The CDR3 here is CSGDRRGETQYF. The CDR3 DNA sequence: TGCAGCGGTGACAGGAGAGGGGAGACCCAGTACTTC. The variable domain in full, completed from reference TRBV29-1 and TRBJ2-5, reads SAVISQKPSRDICQRGTSLTIQCQVDSQVTMMFWYRQQPGQSLTLIATANQGSEATYESGFVIDKFPISRPNLTFSTLTVSNMSPEDSSIYLCSGDRRGETQYFGPGTRLLVL.

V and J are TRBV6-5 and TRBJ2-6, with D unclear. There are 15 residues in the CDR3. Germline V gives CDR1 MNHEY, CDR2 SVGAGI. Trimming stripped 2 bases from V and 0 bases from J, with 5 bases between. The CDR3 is CASSYGFSGANVLTF. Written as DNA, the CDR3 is TGTGCCAGCAGTTACGGTTTCTCTGGGGCCAACGTCCTGACTTTC.

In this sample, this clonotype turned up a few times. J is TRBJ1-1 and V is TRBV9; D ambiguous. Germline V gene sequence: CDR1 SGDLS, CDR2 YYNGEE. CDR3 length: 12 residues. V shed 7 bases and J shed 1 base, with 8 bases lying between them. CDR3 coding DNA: TGTGCCAGCGCGGGGAGGAACACTGAAGCTTTCTTT. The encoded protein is CASAGRNTEAFF. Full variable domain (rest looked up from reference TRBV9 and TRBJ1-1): DSGVTQTPKHLITATGQRVTLRCSPRSGDLSVYWYQQSLDQGLQFLIQYYNGEERAKGNILERFSAQQFPDLHSELNLSSLELGDSALYFCASAGRNTEAFFGQGTRLTVV.